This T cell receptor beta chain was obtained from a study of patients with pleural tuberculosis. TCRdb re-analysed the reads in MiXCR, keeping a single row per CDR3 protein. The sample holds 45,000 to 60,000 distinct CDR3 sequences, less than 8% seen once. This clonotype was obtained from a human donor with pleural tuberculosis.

The CDR3: CSVGSILGRGGYGYTF. CDR3 nucleotide sequence: TGCAGCGTTGGATCGATATTGGGCAGGGGCGGCTATGGCTACACCTTC. The chain links TRBV29-1 to TRBJ1-2, with a possible D match to TRBD1 (6 bases). Per the germline V gene, CDR1 is SQVTM and CDR2 is ANQGSEA. V was pared by 4 bases and J by 4 bases, with 22 bases between. This CDR3 region has 16 residues.